This T cell receptor (beta chain) stems from a study of control samples from healthy donors and cancer patients. The count of this clone is one. The CDR3 has 15 amino acids. V lost 3 bases to trimming and J lost 6 bases, with 16 bases between them. Germline CDR1 reads SGHTA; CDR2 reads FQGTGA. Data came from immunoSEQ multiplex PCR; TCRdb stores just in-frame clones and leaves some out. The sample includes 75,000 to 95,000 clones, 75% to 95% seen only once; the top ten take about 4%. This TCR came from a woman under 30 in good health. V and J are TRBV7-3 and TRBJ2-3, with TRBD2 as a possible D gene (6 bases). Sequencing was carried out using blood. The CDR3 protein is CASSFGTGKPDTQYF. CDR3 in DNA: TGTGCCAGCAGCTTCGGGACTGGGAAGCCGGATACGCAGTATTTT.